The TCR beta chain described here comes from a study of metastatic and nonmetastatic thyroid tumors. Background on the study: Repertoire comparison spanned blood and tumor or nodule tissue of malignant and benign thyroid patients.

Thyroid surgery took place with no prior treatment in any patient. This clone showed up just a few times. As yet, its antigen is unknown. It may be a read error: a sequence one base away is much more abundant. Study processing details: Variation in CDR3 across clinicopathological groups served as the basis for constructing a distant-metastasis classifier in papillary thyroid cancer. TCRdb reassembled clones from the PCR reads with MiXCR. These V and J calls derive from TCRdb rather than the authors' analysis. The sample yields some 83,000 clones, under 15% seen once. Trimming removed 7 bases from V and 10 bases from J, with 25 bases in between. The CDR3 loop spans 15 amino acids. The germline CDR1 and CDR2 sequences are MNHEY and SMNVEV (reference sequence). The study, taken as a whole, reports: Reported TCR beta diversity, measured in blood and tumor, was significantly higher for malignant thyroid tumors than for benign nodules.

This TCR was sampled from a female donor with papillary thyroid cancer or a benign thyroid nodule (not recorded which). Some clones in this sample may be carry-over from other donors' samples. The chain recombines TRBV27 with TRBJ2-5; perhaps TRBD2 as D (5 bases). Sequencing used tumor tissue. In nucleotides, the CDR3 is TGTGCCAGCACTCCCTCAGTTCTGGTGCGGAGGAACCAGTACTTC. Its translation is CASTPSVLVRRNQYF.